Presented here are 28 T cell receptor beta chains from one specimen sequenced in a study of T cells after yellow fever vaccination. MiXCR was run by TCRdb on the 5' RACE reads, yielding one entry per CDR3 protein. This table has 300,000 to 350,000 distinct CDR3 sequences, around a tenth appearing once. Sample: CD4+ T cells sorted from PBMCs, taken 45 days after the yellow fever booster vaccination. Source of these receptors: a man in his late teens or twenties who received the YFV17D yellow fever vaccine.

This clonotype has a count of ten or more. The V gene is TRBV6-5, the J gene TRBJ1-3, with D possibly being TRBD1 (5 bases). This CDR3 has 18 amino acids. Germline V CDR1 and CDR2: MNHEY, SVGAGI. V dropped 0 bases and J dropped 4 bases, with 19 bases sitting between them. DNA of the CDR3: TGTGCCAGCAGTTACTCATTCCGGGGCCCGCTCGACGGAAACACCATATATTTT. This codes for CASSYSFRGPLDGNTIYF.

This clonotype was picked up a small number of times. This rearrangement joins TRBV10-1 to TRBJ2-7; D is perhaps TRBD1 (5 bases). V was clipped by 0 bases and J by 6 bases, with 9 bases between them. The germline V gene has CDR1 WNHNN and CDR2 SYGVQD (reference sequence). This CDR3 has 13 residues. The CDR3 DNA follows: TGCGCCAGCAGTGAGTCGCGGCAGGGCGAGCAGTACTTC. Translating gives CASSESRQGEQYF.

The chain uses TRBV12-3 or TRBV12-4 and TRBJ1-3; 9 nucleotides agree with TRBD1. The CDR3 spans 16 residues. The ends lost 5 bases at V and 2 bases at J; junction bases unmatched: 7. The CDR3 DNA is TGTGCCAGCAGTCCCGGGACAGGGCTCCCTGGAAACACCATATATTTT. It encodes CASSPGTGLPGNTIYF.

V gene TRBV4-1 combines with J gene TRBJ2-3; possibly TRBD2 for D (6 bases). This CDR3 contains 16 residues. From germline, CDR1 is MGHRA and CDR2 YSYEKL. V was trimmed by 3 bases and J by 0 bases, leaving 13 bases between them. CDR3 DNA sequence: TGCGCCAGCAGCCACTTTTCTCGGGGGAGCACAGATACGCAGTATTTT. Amino acid sequence: CASSHFSRGSTDTQYF.

CDR3 sequence reads: CASSFDLLGIQAATLHF. The DNA for the CDR3 is TGTGCCAGCAGTTTTGACCTCTTAGGAATCCAGGCGGCAACCCTCCACTTT. The V gene is TRBV12-3 or TRBV12-4, the J gene TRBJ1-6; D is undetermined. With 3 bases removed from V and 14 bases from J, the gap between germline ends came to 26 bases. CDR3 length equals 17 residues.

This clonotype came up a few times. This CDR3 reads CASSEVPDREQYF. The CDR3 nucleotides read TGTGCCAGCAGTGAAGTACCCGATCGGGAGCAGTACTTC. The chain combines TRBV6-1 with TRBJ2-7; D is unresolved. This CDR3 spans 13 amino acids. The V gene lost 1 base and the J gene lost 7 bases, with 11 bases spanning the gap. From germline, CDR1 is MNHNS and CDR2 SASEGT.

This clonotype was seen a handful of times. This chain uses TRBV5-1 with TRBJ2-5; 7 nucleotides line up with TRBD1. This CDR3 is 17 amino acids long. CDR1 and CDR2 from the germline V gene are SGHRS and YFSETQ. V trimming: 5 bases; J trimming: 2 bases; junction bases outside the gene matches: 15. DNA for the CDR3: TGCGCCAGCAGACGTATAGCCACGAGGGACAGACAAGAGACCCAGTACTTC. Its translation: CASRRIATRDRQETQYF.

CDR3 residues: CASSQDLKEGVETQYF. CDR3 sequence (DNA): TGCGCCAGCAGCCAAGATCTTAAGGAGGGGGTAGAGACCCAGTACTTC. V is TRBV4-1 and J is TRBJ2-5; either TRBD1 or TRBD2 may supply D (6 bases each). The CDR3 covers 16 residues. Germline V CDR1 and CDR2: MGHRA, YSYEKL. Trimming took 0 bases from V and 4 from J, leaving 15 bases between them.

This chain uses TRBV18 with TRBJ2-2, with a tentative D call TRBD1 (5 bases). The V gene lost 2 bases and the J gene lost 1 base, with 8 bases spanning the gap. The CDR3 contains 15 residues. Germline V lookup: CDR1 KGHSH, CDR2 LQKENI. Here the CDR3 reads CASSPGAENTGELFF. The DNA of the CDR3 is TGTGCCAGCTCACCAGGGGCAGAGAACACCGGGGAGCTGTTTTTT.

There are a few counts of this clonotype. The CDR3 is CASSGPANYGYTF. Written as DNA, the CDR3 is TGTGCCAGCAGCGGACCAGCTAACTATGGCTACACCTTC. The V call is TRBV13, the J call TRBJ1-2; D remains unclear. Trimming took 5 bases from V and 0 from J, leaving 7 bases between them. Germline V lookup: CDR1 PRHDT, CDR2 FYEKMQ (reference sequence). This CDR3 region has 13 residues.

V gene TRBV5-1 combines with J gene TRBJ2-5, with 14 nucleotides matching TRBD2. The trim removed 4 bases at V and 5 bases at J, leaving 7 bases unmatched. The germline gives CDR1 SGHRS, CDR2 YFSETQ. The length of the CDR3 is 16 residues. This CDR3 is CASSQTSGGARETQYF. For the CDR3, the DNA is TGCGCCAGCAGCCAGACTAGCGGGGGGGCCAGGGAGACCCAGTACTTC.

This clonotype occurred many times. This chain connects TRBV24-1 to TRBJ2-3; TRBD1 aligns across 8 bases. In germline, CDR1 is KGHDR, CDR2 SFDVKD. This CDR3 has 15 amino acids. J gave up 1 base and V 4 bases, and 3 bases lay outside the gene matches. CDR3 in DNA: TGTGCCACCAGTGACCCGGGACAGGGCACAGATACGCAGTATTTT. It codes for CATSDPGQGTDTQYF.

The chain combines TRBV7-8 with TRBJ2-7; TRBD1 matches at 9 bases. With 6 bases clipped from V and 3 bases from J, the junction kept 6 bases outside the gene matches. Germline V gene lookup returns CDR1 SGHVS and CDR2 FQNEAQ. The CDR3 contains 14 residues. The CDR3, as DNA: TGTGCCAGCAGTGCTGACAGGGGGGTCTACGAGCAGTACTTC. Protein: CASSADRGVYEQYF.

The genes are TRBV7-9 and TRBJ2-5, with TRBD1 matching 8 bases. The J segment lost 4 bases and the V segment lost 4 bases, leaving 17 bases of the junction unmatched. Germline V gene sequence: CDR1 SEHNR, CDR2 FQNEAQ (reference sequence). This CDR3 region has 18 residues. The CDR3 coding sequence is TGTGCCAGCAGCTCACTCCCGGGACAGGCACCCAAGAGAGAGACCCAGTACTTC. This gives the protein CASSSLPGQAPKRETQYF.

This clonotype showed up just a few times. The CDR3 loop reads CSARGPWGDTQYF. CDR3 coding DNA: TGCAGTGCTAGGGGGCCTTGGGGAGATACGCAGTATTTT. V and J are TRBV20-1 and TRBJ2-3; D may be TRBD1 (5 bases). Trimming pared 3 bases from V and 5 bases from J, leaving 12 bases between. CDR3 length: 13 amino acids. Germline V lookup: CDR1 DFQATT, CDR2 SNEGSKA (reference sequence).

This clonotype was picked up many times. The chain joins TRBV4-1 to TRBJ1-1, with 9 bases matching TRBD1. This CDR3 is built from 16 residues. V was pared by 3 bases and J by 3 bases, with 8 bases of the junction left unmatched. Germline V gene sequence: CDR1 MGHRA, CDR2 YSYEKL. The CDR3 sequence is CASSQGTGKRYTEAFF. CDR3 DNA: TGCGCCAGCAGCCAGGGGACAGGGAAGCGGTACACTGAAGCTTTCTTT.

V usage is TRBV11-2 and J usage is TRBJ2-4; 7 nucleotides line up with TRBD1. V gave up 1 base and J gave up 8 bases; unmatched junction bases: 8. This CDR3 region has 15 residues. Germline-derived CDR1 and CDR2 are SGHAT and FQNNGV. CDR3 loop: CASSLVGGRSDIQYF. CDR3 in DNA: TGTGCCAGCAGCTTAGTAGGGGGCAGGTCGGACATTCAGTACTTC.

The chain links TRBV6-1 to TRBJ2-4, with unresolved D. The CDR3 sequence is 17 residues long. Per the germline V gene, CDR1 is MNHNS and CDR2 is SASEGT. V was pared by 0 bases and J by 6 bases, with 18 bases between. CDR3 nucleotide sequence: TGTGCCAGCAGTGAAGCGCGGCTAGGATGGTTTGGAAACATTCAGTACTTC. Translated: CASSEARLGWFGNIQYF.

Comments on this clonotype: One end of the junction is discordant with germline, which a read error may explain. The genes are TRBV28 and TRBJ2-5; unclear D gene. CDR3 size: 12 residues. Germline V CDR1 and CDR2: MDHEN, SYDVKM. In nucleotides, the CDR3 is TGTGCCAGCAGTTTCTTCCCAGGCGCCCTGGACTTC. Translated: CASSFFPGALDF. The whole variable domain, filled in from reference TRBV28 and TRBJ2-5, reads DVKVTQSSRYLVKRTGEKVFLECVQDMDHENMFWYRQDPGLGLRLIYFSYDVKMKEKGDIPEGYSVSREKKERFSLILESASTNQTSMYLCASSFFPGALDFGPGTRLLVL.

This clonotype has just a few counts. The chain recombines TRBV29-1 with TRBJ1-2; tentatively, D is TRBD1 (6 bases). This CDR3 has 10 residues. Germline CDR1 SQVTM, CDR2 ANQGSEA. V was shortened by 7 bases and J by 8 bases, with 11 bases between the two germline ends. The CDR3 DNA reads TGCAGCGCAGGGGACGACGGCTACACCTTC. It translates to CSAGDDGYTF.

This clonotype was seen only a few times. This chain links TRBV6-2 or TRBV6-3 with TRBJ1-2, with a tentative D call TRBD1 (5 bases). The CDR3 contains 13 residues. Germline lookup yields CDR1 MNHEY and CDR2 SVGEGT. V was clipped by 7 bases and J by 8 bases, with 17 bases between them. The chain's CDR3 is CASTRDGPRGYTF. The DNA for the CDR3 is TGTGCCAGCACCAGGGACGGCCCTCGCGGCTACACCTTC.

V is TRBV11-2 and J is TRBJ2-3; 11 bases map to TRBD2. The CDR3 is made up of 15 amino acids. Per the germline V gene, CDR1 is SGHAT and CDR2 is FQNNGV. The V and J ends lost 7 bases and 5 bases, in that order; junction bases with no gene match: 8. DNA for the CDR3: TGTGCCAGCATCACCCAGGGACTAGCGGTAGATACGCAGTATTTT. Translated, it gives CASITQGLAVDTQYF.

This clonotype was detected only a few times. The chain recombines TRBV29-1 with TRBJ2-3; TRBD2 matches 8 bases. J was trimmed by 0 bases and V by 6 bases; bases with no gene match: 5. The length of the CDR3 is 14 residues. Germline-derived CDR1 and CDR2 are SQVTM and ANQGSEA. The CDR3 nucleotides are TGCAGCGTCAGAGCGGGGGTGAGCACAGATACGCAGTATTTT. The encoded protein is CSVRAGVSTDTQYF.

The chain is built from TRBV29-1 and TRBJ2-7; 9 nucleotides align to TRBD1. This CDR3 contains 15 residues. V trimming: 6 bases; J trimming: 5 bases; junction bases outside the gene matches: 14. Germline loops: CDR1 SQVTM, CDR2 ANQGSEA. CDR3 sequence (DNA): TGCAGCGTCGCGCCACCGGGACAGGGTTCTCACGAGCAGTACTTC. Amino acid sequence: CSVAPPGQGSHEQYF.

In this sample, this clonotype turned up a few times. The chain combines TRBV14 with TRBJ1-3, with 9 nucleotides matching TRBD1. V shed 2 bases, J shed 1 base, and the junction held 6 bases outside the gene matches. Germline V gene lookup returns CDR1 SGHDN and CDR2 FVKESK. The CDR3 has 17 amino acids. This chain's CDR3 is CASSQSYGTGSGNTIYF. CDR3 in DNA: TGTGCCAGCAGCCAAAGCTACGGGACAGGGTCTGGAAACACCATATATTTT.

CDR3 sequence reads: CASSFSGAERDTQYF. Written as DNA, the CDR3 is TGTGCCAGCAGCTTTAGCGGGGCCGAGAGAGATACGCAGTATTTT. The rearrangement uses TRBV7-9 and TRBJ2-3, with 8 bases aligning to TRBD2. This CDR3 has 15 amino acids. Looked up from germline, CDR1 is SEHNR and CDR2 is FQNEAQ (reference sequence). V trimming: 3 bases; J trimming: 5 bases; junction bases outside the gene matches: 7.

Here the CDR3 DNA reads TGCGCCAGCAGCTTGGCCGGGGTCCCTAAAAACATTCAGTACTTC. Translating it yields CASSLAGVPKNIQYF. This chain joins TRBV5-1 and TRBJ2-4; a weak D match, TRBD2 (5 bases). The germline gives CDR1 SGHRS, CDR2 YFSETQ. This CDR3 contains 15 residues. Trimming stripped 0 bases from V and 4 bases from J, with 11 bases between.

Many counts were recorded for this clonotype. CDR3 nucleotide sequence: TGTGCCAGCAGCAACCACAATGAGCAGTTCTTC. It yields the protein CASSNHNEQFF. This sequence joins TRBV7-2 and TRBJ2-1, with D unclear. V was pared by 5 bases and J by 5 bases, with 4 bases between. Germline V CDR1 and CDR2: SGHTA, FQGNSA. The CDR3 sequence is 11 residues long.